These 3 T cell receptor beta chains share one sample of origin, sequenced in a study of T cell repertoires in cytomegalovirus infection. TCRdb independently ran MiXCR on the reads; one entry per CDR3 protein. The sample contains about 180,000 distinct CDR3 sequences, roughly 17% of which appear only once. The sequencing sample was made of CD8+ T cells from PBMCs. The receptors shown here come from a human donor in good health (CMV status not recorded). Some clones in this sample may be carry-over from other donors' samples.

The V gene is TRBV12-3 or TRBV12-4, the J gene TRBJ1-5; D may be TRBD1 (6 bases). Trimming pared 3 bases from V and 2 bases from J, leaving 14 bases between. This CDR3 is built from 16 residues. Written as DNA, the CDR3 is TGTGCCAGCAGTTTGAACAGGGCTAGTGGCAATCAGCCCCAGCATTTT. Protein sequence: CASSLNRASGNQPQHF.

This clonotype was seen more than once but under ten times. In DNA form, the CDR3 reads TGTGCCAGCAGGACGGGACACGTGAACACTGAAGCTTTCTTT. Its protein is CASRTGHVNTEAFF. V is TRBV6-2 or TRBV6-3 and J is TRBJ1-1; perhaps TRBD1 as D (6 bases). Trimming took off 6 bases at V and 0 bases at J, with 11 bases between the two ends. Germline values: CDR1 MNHEY, CDR2 SVGEGT. The CDR3 runs 14 residues.

About this clonotype: The junction does not match germline at one end; this may be a read error. The rearrangement joins TRBV7-2 to TRBJ2-5, with D possibly being TRBD2 (6 bases). The CDR3 has 15 residues. Germline V CDR1 and CDR2: SGHTA, FQGNSA. As DNA, the CDR3 is TGTGCCGGCAGCTTCCCAAAGCGGGTTAAAGAGACCCAGTACTTC. This gives the protein CAGSFPKRVKETQYF.